The TCR beta chain described here comes from a study of T cells in Graves' hyperthyroidism and ophthalmopathy. This CDR3 has 15 amino acids. Trimming at V came to 5 bases and at J to 9 bases, leaving 6 bases not matched to a gene. CDR1 is SGHAT and CDR2 is FQNNGV in the germline V gene. This clonotype was found many times. The antigen is undetermined. Study results and limitations: Ophthalmopathy got predicted by the model a median approximately 6.3 months before its onset. Clonotypes that were expanded in thyroid above 0.001 mostly appeared in blood too.

What was amplified from RNA transcripts were TCR beta CDR3 regions. TCR CDR3 regions were first amplified by RT-PCR with HTBI primers. TCRdb re-called the multiplex PCR reads through MiXCR, storing one row per CDR3 protein. Of around 620,000 distinct CDR3 sequences listed, about half were seen once; the top ten hold around 20%. Orbital computed tomography, thyroid ultrasound, serum thyroxine and TRAb, and clinical symptoms together informed the diagnoses. J is TRBJ1-6 and V is TRBV11-2, with TRBD1 matching 11 bases. This TCR was recovered from an adult woman with Graves' disease, either hyperthyroidism or ophthalmopathy (not recorded which). The sequenced sample was peripheral blood or thyroid tissue (not recorded which). CDR3: CASSAAGTGGSPLHF. CDR3 in DNA: TGTGCCAGCAGCGCAGCCGGGACAGGGGGTTCACCCCTCCACTTT.